The 9 T cell receptor beta chains listed next were all sequenced from one sample in a study of blood T cell repertoires in COVID-19. Produced via immunoSEQ multiplex PCR; TCRdb's table is partial and in-frame only. The sample lists roughly 250,000 clones; 83% were seen once. Sample: peripheral blood. The receptors come from a woman aged 50 to 60 with acute or convalescent COVID-19.

The V gene is TRBV4-1, the J gene TRBJ1-1; 7 bases fit TRBD1. Germline CDR1 reads MGHRA; CDR2 reads YSYEKL. This CDR3 has 14 amino acids. V dropped 3 bases and J dropped 0; count of bases not matched to a gene: 1. CDR3 residues: CASSQGQMNTEAFF. CDR3 coding DNA: TGCGCCAGCAGCCAGGGACAGATGAACACTGAAGCTTTCTTT.

The chain uses TRBV5-1 and TRBJ2-1; 7 nucleotides line up with TRBD2. This CDR3 contains 15 residues. V shed 5 bases and J 2 bases; nucleotides not matched to a gene: 7. Germline values: CDR1 SGHRS, CDR2 YFSETQ. The CDR3 nucleotides are TGCGCCAGCAGACCTACTAGCGAGACCTACAATGAGCAGTTCTTC. This encodes CASRPTSETYNEQFF.

CDR3 coding DNA: TGTGCCAGCAGTTCCCATGACAGGGGGGGAGATACGCAGTATTTT. Its translation is CASSSHDRGGDTQYF. The J gene is TRBJ2-3, the V gene TRBV6-2 or TRBV6-3, with 9 bases aligning to TRBD1. With 4 bases clipped from V and 5 bases from J, the junction kept 7 bases outside the gene matches. CDR3 length equals 15 residues. Germline lookup yields CDR1 MNHEY and CDR2 SVGEGT.

The V and J genes are TRBV7-9 and TRBJ1-2; D is perhaps TRBD1 (5 bases). This CDR3 has 14 residues. The V gene's germline CDR1 is SEHNR and CDR2 FQNEAQ (reference sequence). V was trimmed by 3 bases and J by 7 bases, leaving 15 bases between them. This CDR3 reads CASSFEGERSGYTF. The CDR3 nucleotides are TGTGCCAGCAGCTTCGAAGGGGAAAGGAGTGGCTACACCTTC. Complete variable domain (other parts from reference TRBV7-9 and TRBJ1-2): DTGVSQNPRHKITKRGQNVTFRCDPISEHNRLYWYRQTLGQGPEFLTYFQNEAQLEKSRLLSDRFSAERPKGSFSTLEIQRTEQGDSAMYLCASSFEGERSGYTFGSGTRLTVV.

This clone was counted once. The rearrangement joins TRBV7-8 to TRBJ1-2; TRBD1 might be the D (6 bases). Germline loops: CDR1 SGHVS, CDR2 FQNEAQ. The CDR3 is 18 amino acids. Trimming removed 1 base at V and 3 bases at J, with 21 bases between. The CDR3 loop reads CASSLGLNQGFLYYGYTF. DNA of the CDR3: TGTGCCAGCAGCTTAGGCCTTAATCAGGGGTTTTTGTACTATGGCTACACCTTC.

The chain carries TRBV5-4 and TRBJ1-2; TRBD1 might be the D (5 bases). Trimming left V 0 bases short and J 3 bases short, with 9 bases between. The germline V gene encodes CDR1 SGHNT and CDR2 YYREEE (reference sequence). The CDR3 runs to 14 residues. CDR3 sequence: CASSLDPRDYGYTF. The CDR3 region has the DNA TGTGCCAGCAGCTTGGACCCCAGGGACTATGGCTACACCTTC.

J is TRBJ2-5 and V is TRBV2; 12 nucleotides match TRBD2. This CDR3 has 15 residues. V lost 4 bases and J lost 6; bases outside the gene matches: 6. Looked up from germline, CDR1 is SNHLY and CDR2 is FYNNEI. The CDR3 DNA is TGTGCCAGCAGTGGACTAGCGGGAGCTGGCAAGACCCAGTACTTC. Translating gives CASSGLAGAGKTQYF.

This chain links TRBV2 with TRBJ2-1; the D gene is possibly TRBD2 (6 bases). Germline V gene sequence: CDR1 SNHLY, CDR2 FYNNEI. V gave up 2 bases and J gave up 10 bases, with 9 bases separating them. CDR3 length: 12 amino acids. Here the CDR3 DNA reads TGTGCCAGCAGTGAACAGGCGGGGGAGCAGTTCTTC. Amino acid sequence: CASSEQAGEQFF.

The V call is TRBV13, the J call TRBJ2-1; 7 bases map to TRBD1. V lost 6 bases, J lost 4 bases, and 6 bases stayed unmatched. From germline, CDR1 is PRHDT and CDR2 FYEKMQ (reference sequence). The CDR3 contains 14 residues. The CDR3 nucleotides read TGTGCCAGCAGTTCCGGGACAGTATACAATGAGCAGTTCTTC. This gives the protein CASSSGTVYNEQFF.